This TCR beta chain was profiled in a study of CD8+ T cells in alopecia areata. V lost 6 bases, J lost 7 bases, and 7 bases stayed unmatched. The CDR3 has 13 amino acids. The germline V gene has CDR1 SQVTM and CDR2 ANQGSEA. Sequencing used cDNA as its template, made by extracting RNA and reverse transcribing it. Produced via immunoSEQ multiplex PCR; TCRdb's table is partial and in-frame only. Of 140,000 to 150,000 clones in the sample, 45% to 60% were seen once. A note on this clone: Its matching antigen is unknown.

Overall study findings and caveats: More clonal than normal scalp was lesional scalp, particularly alopecia totalis/universalis.

This receptor was identified in a human donor with alopecia areata. Sequencing was done on a sample of CD4+ T cells sorted from blood. This chain uses TRBV29-1 with TRBJ1-1, with 11 positions matching TRBD1. The CDR3 region is CSVPGQGAGEAFF. As DNA, the CDR3 is TGCAGCGTCCCCGGACAGGGGGCAGGTGAAGCTTTCTTT.